This T cell receptor (beta chain) was recovered during a study of T cells after yellow fever vaccination. This clonotype was detected only a few times. UMIs were added to TCR cDNA along with a universal primer site when it was made by 5'RACE template switching. TCRdb ran MiXCR on the 5' RACE reads and lists one entry per CDR3 protein. This sample yields 500,000 to 550,000 distinct CDR3 sequences, of which roughly 22% are seen a single time; about 17% belongs to the top ten. CDR1 MNHEY and CDR2 SMNVEV come from the germline V gene (reference sequence). This CDR3 has 13 residues. Trimming left V 6 bases short and J 4 bases short, with 13 bases between.

V is TRBV27 and J is TRBJ2-7; a possible D gene is TRBD2 (5 bases). The TCR originated in a man aged 18 to 29 who received the YFV17D yellow fever vaccine. The material sequenced was PBMCs, taken 20 to 25 days after the first yellow fever vaccination. The CDR3 nucleotides read TGTGCCAGCAGAAGAGGGTTAGGGTACGAGCAGTACTTC. Amino acids: CASRRGLGYEQYF.